This passage covers 2 T cell receptor beta chains from one sample sequenced in a study of blood T cell repertoires in COVID-19. Clones were read by immunoSEQ multiplex PCR, and TCRdb kept only the in-frame ones, dropping some. The sample holds 250,000 to 300,000 clones, roughly 85% seen once. Sequencing used peripheral blood. The receptors stem from a man aged 50 or older with active or convalescent COVID-19.

CDR3 protein: CASSLDQGRAAFF. CDR3 coding DNA: TGTGCCAGCAGCTTGGACCAGGGGCGCGCGGCTTTCTTT. The rearrangement links TRBV5-5 to TRBJ1-1, with D possibly being TRBD1 (6 bases). Trimming cost V 0 bases and J 11 bases, with 14 bases left between them. The CDR3 length is 13 residues. Germline CDR1 reads SGHKS; CDR2 reads YYEKEE (reference sequence).

The chain combines TRBV20-1 with TRBJ1-5; 7 bases are a match to TRBD1. This CDR3 is built from 16 residues. Germline V gene data show CDR1 as DFQATT and CDR2 as SNEGSKA (reference sequence). J was trimmed by 4 bases and V by 3 bases; bases with no gene match: 12. The CDR3 is CSASRTAGGTNQPQHF. The CDR3 bases are TGCAGTGCTAGTCGAACTGCAGGGGGGACTAATCAGCCCCAGCATTTT.